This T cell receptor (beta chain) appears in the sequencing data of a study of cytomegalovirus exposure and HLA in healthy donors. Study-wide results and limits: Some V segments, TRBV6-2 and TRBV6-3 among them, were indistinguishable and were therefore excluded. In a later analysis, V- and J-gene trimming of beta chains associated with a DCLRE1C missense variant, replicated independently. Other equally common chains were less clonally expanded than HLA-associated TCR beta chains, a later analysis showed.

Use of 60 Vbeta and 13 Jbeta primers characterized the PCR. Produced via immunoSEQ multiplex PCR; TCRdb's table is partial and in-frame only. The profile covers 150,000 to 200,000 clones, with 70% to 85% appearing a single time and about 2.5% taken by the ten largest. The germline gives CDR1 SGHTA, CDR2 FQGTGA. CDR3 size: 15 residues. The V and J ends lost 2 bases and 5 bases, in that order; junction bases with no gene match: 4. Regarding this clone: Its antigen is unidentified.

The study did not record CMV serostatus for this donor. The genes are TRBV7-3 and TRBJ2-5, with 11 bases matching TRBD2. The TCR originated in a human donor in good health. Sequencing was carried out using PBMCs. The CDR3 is CASSLGLAGVETQYF. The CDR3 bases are TGTGCCAGCAGCTTAGGACTAGCGGGTGTTGAGACCCAGTACTTC.